The 23 T cell receptor beta chains presented below share a single source sample, sequenced in a study of cytomegalovirus exposure and HLA in healthy donors (TCRdb year 2017). The library was obtained by the immunoSEQ multiplex PCR assay. A mixture of 60 forward primers for TCR Vbeta segments and 13 reverse primers for TCR Jbeta segments was used in the multiplex PCR. TCRdb re-hosts the immuneACCESS table, in-frame sequences only. Its copies lack some clones; in the studies checked, an unresolved V gene accounts for under half of them, and the cause for the rest is not known. The sample yields approximately 280,000 clones; roughly 89% were counted once. The top ten clonotypes cover about 2% of the sample. Sample: PBMCs. All receptors derive from a young woman in good health and CMV-seronegative.

The chain recombines TRBV6-5 with TRBJ2-3; D is ambiguous. CDR1 and CDR2 (germline): MNHEY, SVGAGI. Trimming left V 9 bases short and J 4 bases short, with 8 bases between. The CDR3 sequence is 11 residues long. The chain's CDR3 is CASGRADTQYF. CDR3 DNA sequence: TGTGCCAGTGGTCGGGCAGATACGCAGTATTTT.

For this clone: The germline gene is not matched at one end of the junction; a read error may be the cause. The gene calls are TRBV7-9 and TRBJ2-7, with 9 bases aligning to TRBD2. The CDR3 is made up of 13 amino acids. Germline-derived CDR1 and CDR2 are SEHNR and FQNEAQ (reference sequence). The CDR3 DNA follows: TGTTCCAGCAGCTTAGCGGGAGACAACGAGCAGTACTTC. Amino acids: CSSSLAGDNEQYF.

Regarding this clone: Other DNA variants within this sample encode the same CDR3. V is TRBV6-5 and J is TRBJ1-5; D remains ambiguous. Germline V lookup: CDR1 MNHEY, CDR2 SVGAGI. The CDR3 spans 13 residues. V was pared by 8 bases and J by 4 bases, with 12 bases between. CDR3: CASSRGPNQPQHF. The CDR3 coding sequence is TGTGCCAGCTCTCGAGGGCCTAATCAGCCCCAGCATTTT.

The genes are TRBV7-3 and TRBJ1-2; unclear D gene. V lost 8 bases and J 4 bases, leaving 14 bases between the germline ends. Germline V gives CDR1 SGHTA, CDR2 FQGTGA. This CDR3 is built from 13 residues. CDR3 in amino acids: CASSQNGGYGYTF. CDR3 nucleotide sequence: TGTGCCAGCTCTCAAAATGGAGGCTATGGCTACACCTTC.

The chain combines TRBV9 with TRBJ1-4; TRBD1 matches 7 bases. V was pared by 3 bases and J by 7 bases, with 6 bases of the junction left unmatched. Germline V lookup: CDR1 SGDLS, CDR2 YYNGEE. There are 14 residues in the CDR3. CDR3: CASSAGTVPEKLFF. The CDR3 nucleotides read TGTGCCAGCAGCGCCGGGACAGTACCTGAAAAACTGTTTTTT.

The J gene is TRBJ1-2, the V gene TRBV29-1, with D possibly TRBD1 on 5 matching bases. Trimming took off 4 bases at V and 8 bases at J, with 17 bases between the two ends. Germline values: CDR1 SQVTM, CDR2 ANQGSEA. The CDR3 is 13 residues long. As DNA, the CDR3 is TGCAGCGTTGGGGAAAGGGGCGCGTGGGGCTACACCTTC. Amino acid sequence: CSVGERGAWGYTF.

This chain joins TRBV2 and TRBJ2-7, with D tentatively TRBD1 (5 bases). The V gene lost 5 bases and the J gene lost 0 bases, with 8 bases spanning the gap. Germline CDR1 SNHLY, CDR2 FYNNEI. This CDR3 has 13 residues. This chain's CDR3 is CASSPDSSYEQYF. The CDR3 bases are TGTGCCAGCAGTCCCGACAGCTCCTACGAGCAGTACTTC.

The chain has TRBV27 and TRBJ2-3; D is possibly TRBD1 (5 bases). CDR1 and CDR2 (germline): MNHEY, SMNVEV (reference sequence). This CDR3 has 12 amino acids. The V gene lost 6 bases and the J gene lost 6 bases, with 10 bases spanning the gap. CDR3 sequence (DNA): TGTGCCAGCAGCCAACCAGGGGATACGCAGTATTTT. Its protein product is CASSQPGDTQYF.

The V and J genes are TRBV15 and TRBJ2-7; TRBD1 matches at 7 bases. The V segment lost 4 bases and the J segment 2 bases; nucleotides outside the gene matches: 5. The CDR3 has 14 amino acids. Per germline, CDR1 LNHNV and CDR2 YYDKDF (reference sequence). This CDR3 reads CATSKTGLTYEQYF. The DNA for the CDR3 is TGTGCCACCAGCAAGACAGGGCTAACCTACGAGCAGTACTTC.

This sequence joins TRBV27 and TRBJ1-2; D gene uncertain. CDR3 length: 14 amino acids. Germline assignment: CDR1 MNHEY and CDR2 SMNVEV (reference sequence). Trimming stripped 8 bases from V and 4 bases from J, with 17 bases between. In nucleotides, the CDR3 is TGTGCCAGCGGAATCACCGGGTCCTCCTATGGCTACACCTTC. Amino acids: CASGITGSSYGYTF.

The chain employs TRBV6-5 and TRBJ1-2, with a weak D call TRBD1 (5 bases). This CDR3 comprises 13 residues. From germline, CDR1 is MNHEY and CDR2 SVGAGI. The V end was cut by 4 bases, the J end by 7 bases, with 13 bases between. The CDR3 loop reads CASSLRGSVGYTF. CDR3 in DNA: TGTGCCAGCAGTTTGCGGGGCTCGGTTGGCTACACCTTC.

Note on this clone: Other nucleotide sequences in the sample specify the same CDR3. The J gene is TRBJ2-5, the V gene TRBV9, with 8 bases identical to TRBD2. J gave up 1 base and V 2 bases, and 1 base lay outside the gene matches. The CDR3 is 14 amino acids. Germline V gene lookup returns CDR1 SGDLS and CDR2 YYNGEE. Here the CDR3 DNA reads TGTGCCAGCAGCGTTGGGACTAGCCAAGAGACCCAGTACTTC. This translates into CASSVGTSQETQYF.

This clone was seen a single time. The chain joins TRBV27 to TRBJ2-7; TRBD1 matches at 10 bases. With V trimmed by 6 bases and J by 3 bases, 11 bases remained unmatched. The CDR3 has 16 amino acids. Germline V gives CDR1 MNHEY, CDR2 SMNVEV (reference sequence). This CDR3 is CASSFTPRTGGYEQYF. DNA for the CDR3: TGTGCCAGCAGCTTCACTCCTAGGACAGGGGGCTACGAGCAGTACTTC.

J is TRBJ1-4 and V is TRBV2, with 7 bases that match TRBD1. The CDR3 loop spans 15 amino acids. Germline assignment: CDR1 SNHLY and CDR2 FYNNEI. V lost 6 bases to trimming and J lost 5 bases; unmatched junction nucleotides: 9. Here the CDR3 DNA reads TGTGCCAGCAGGAAATCGGGACAGTCAAATGAAAAACTGTTTTTT. Residues: CASRKSGQSNEKLFF.

This chain connects TRBV4-1 to TRBJ2-7; perhaps TRBD1 as D (5 bases). The ends were cut back, 4 bases at V and 6 bases at J, with 28 bases in the middle. Looked up from germline, CDR1 is MGHRA and CDR2 is YSYEKL. The CDR3 is made up of 18 amino acids. CDR3 loop: CASSPRYGAEAGKAEQYF. CDR3 coding DNA: TGCGCCAGCAGCCCCAGATATGGAGCCGAGGCAGGGAAGGCCGAGCAGTACTTC.

The chain is built from TRBV29-1 and TRBJ2-6; D might be TRBD2 (6 bases). This CDR3 is 16 amino acids long. From germline, CDR1 is SQVTM and CDR2 ANQGSEA. The V and J ends lost 4 bases and 3 bases respectively, with 16 bases between them. The CDR3 reads CSVGGSPGGGANVLTF. The CDR3 bases are TGCAGCGTTGGAGGCAGCCCCGGGGGTGGGGCCAACGTCCTGACTTTC.

V and J are TRBV6-1 and TRBJ2-7; weak D call: TRBD1 (5 bases). V dropped 1 base and J dropped 2 bases, with 12 bases sitting between them. CDR1 is MNHNS and CDR2 is SASEGT in the germline V gene. The CDR3 is made up of 15 amino acids. The CDR3 sequence: CASSEVAGKAYEQYF. Here the CDR3 DNA reads TGTGCCAGCAGTGAAGTGGCAGGGAAAGCCTACGAGCAGTACTTC.

The chain has TRBV5-1 and TRBJ2-1, with D maybe TRBD1 (7 bases). From germline, CDR1 is SGHRS and CDR2 YFSETQ. The CDR3 runs to 18 residues. Trimming cost V 5 bases and J 2 bases, with 23 bases left between them. The CDR3 reads CASRAWIPQGEAYNEQFF. For the CDR3, the DNA is TGCGCCAGCAGAGCTTGGATTCCCCAGGGGGAGGCCTACAATGAGCAGTTCTTC.

V and J are TRBV15 and TRBJ2-2; D unresolved. This CDR3 is 13 amino acids long. Trimming took off 5 bases at V and 3 bases at J, with 7 bases between the two ends. CDR1 is LNHNV, CDR2 YYDKDF, per germline (reference sequence). The CDR3 nucleotides read TGTGCCACCAGCCATAGTGACACCGGGGAGCTGTTTTTT. This encodes CATSHSDTGELFF.

The table lists this clone with a count of one. The J gene is TRBJ2-5, the V gene TRBV5-1, with TRBD2 matching over 14 bases. The CDR3 sequence is 16 residues long. CDR1 and CDR2 from the germline V gene are SGHRS and YFSETQ. The trim removed 1 base at V and 5 bases at J, leaving 4 bases unmatched. The CDR3 protein is CASSLMTSGGAETQYF. The CDR3 DNA sequence: TGCGCCAGCAGCTTGATGACTAGCGGGGGGGCGGAGACCCAGTACTTC. The full variable domain, in which reference TRBV5-1 and TRBJ2-5 provide the parts outside the CDR3, is KAGVTQTPRYLIKTRGQQVTLSCSPISGHRSVSWYQQTPGQGLQFLFEYFSETQRNKGNFPGRFSGRQFSNSRSEMNVSTLELGDSALYLCASSLMTSGGAETQYFGPGTRLLVL.

The chain joins TRBV5-1 to TRBJ2-3, with 8 nucleotides matching TRBD2. V lost 4 bases and J lost 2; bases outside the gene matches: 6. CDR3 length equals 15 residues. The germline CDR1 and CDR2 sequences are SGHRS and YFSETQ. CDR3 in amino acids: CASSPLAGLTDTQYF. CDR3 in DNA: TGCGCCAGCAGCCCATTAGCGGGGCTCACAGATACGCAGTATTTT. The full variable domain, in which reference TRBV5-1 and TRBJ2-3 provide the parts outside the CDR3, is KAGVTQTPRYLIKTRGQQVTLSCSPISGHRSVSWYQQTPGQGLQFLFEYFSETQRNKGNFPGRFSGRQFSNSRSEMNVSTLELGDSALYLCASSPLAGLTDTQYFGPGTRLTVL.

The chain links TRBV7-3 to TRBJ2-2, with 9 bases aligning to TRBD2. The junction had 12 bases not matched to a gene; V was cut back by 4 bases and J by 3 bases. Looked up from germline, CDR1 is SGHTA and CDR2 is FQGTGA. The CDR3 runs to 18 residues. CDR3 sequence reads: CASSSGLVAGAHTGELFF. For the CDR3, the DNA is TGTGCCAGCAGCTCGGGACTGGTAGCGGGGGCCCACACCGGGGAGCTGTTTTTT.

This clone appeared a single time. The chain links TRBV30 to TRBJ2-1, with a weak D call TRBD2 (6 bases). The V and J ends lost 3 bases and 1 base respectively, with 13 bases between them. The CDR3 has 15 amino acids. Germline values: CDR1 GTSNPN, CDR2 SVGIG (reference sequence). The CDR3: CAWSGGAGSYNEQFF. CDR3 in DNA: TGTGCCTGGAGCGGCGGGGCAGGATCCTACAATGAGCAGTTCTTC.